One sample yielded the 26 T cell receptor beta chains listed below, sequenced in a study of shared clonotypes between healthy human individuals. TCRdb's table, derived via immunoSEQ multiplex PCR, lists solely in-frame clones and lacks some. The sample lists roughly 810,000 clones; about 97% were seen once. CD45RO negativity and positive selection for CCR7 defined naive CD8 cells, a population that excluded terminally differentiated effector memory CD45RA+ cells. The sequenced sample consisted of naive CD8+ T cells sorted from blood. The receptors originated from a man aged 25-45 years in good health.

The chain carries TRBV7-9 and TRBJ2-1; 11 nucleotides line up with TRBD2. V shed 3 bases and J 5 bases; nucleotides not matched to a gene: 9. CDR1 SEHNR and CDR2 FQNEAQ come from the germline V gene (reference sequence). The CDR3 totals 17 residues. The CDR3 DNA follows: TGTGCCAGCAGCTTCTCGACTAGCGGGATCGAGAACAATGAGCAGTTCTTC. Encoded protein: CASSFSTSGIENNEQFF.

The chain carries TRBV5-1 and TRBJ2-1; D is unresolved. Trimming stripped 7 bases from V and 0 bases from J, with 14 bases between. Looked up from germline, CDR1 is SGHRS and CDR2 is YFSETQ. The CDR3 consists of 15 residues. CDR3 nucleotides: TGCGCCAGCTCAGAATACCTGGACTCCTACAATGAGCAGTTCTTC. Translation gives CASSEYLDSYNEQFF. Full variable domain (missing parts from reference TRBV5-1 and TRBJ2-1): KAGVTQTPRYLIKTRGQQVTLSCSPISGHRSVSWYQQTPGQGLQFLFEYFSETQRNKGNFPGRFSGRQFSNSRSEMNVSTLELGDSALYLCASSEYLDSYNEQFFGPGTRLTVL.

The rearrangement joins TRBV27 to TRBJ2-3; D gene ambiguous. Germline V gene lookup returns CDR1 MNHEY and CDR2 SMNVEV (reference sequence). Deletions cut 5 bases from V and 5 bases from J, with 11 bases between. This CDR3 comprises 13 residues. The CDR3 DNA reads TGTGCCAGCAGTACCCACCCGCGAGATACGCAGTATTTT. This gives the protein CASSTHPRDTQYF.

This chain connects TRBV5-1 to TRBJ2-2, with 11 bases that match TRBD2. Germline CDR1 and CDR2: SGHRS and YFSETQ. The trim removed 3 bases at V and 1 base at J, leaving 14 bases unmatched. The CDR3 spans 20 residues. The CDR3 reads CASSSDIASGLAENTGELFF. CDR3 sequence (DNA): TGCGCCAGCAGCTCAGACATAGCTTCGGGACTAGCGGAGAACACCGGGGAGCTGTTTTTT. Full variable domain (missing parts from reference TRBV5-1 and TRBJ2-2): KAGVTQTPRYLIKTRGQQVTLSCSPISGHRSVSWYQQTPGQGLQFLFEYFSETQRNKGNFPGRFSGRQFSNSRSEMNVSTLELGDSALYLCASSSDIASGLAENTGELFFGEGSRLTVL.

J is TRBJ2-5 and V is TRBV20-1, with 8 bases aligning to TRBD2. This CDR3 spans 11 amino acids. V shed 7 bases, J shed 9 bases, and the junction held 7 bases outside the gene matches. Germline V gene sequence: CDR1 DFQATT, CDR2 SNEGSKA (reference sequence). The chain's CDR3 is CSVGSGGSQYF. CDR3 DNA: TGCAGTGTAGGATCGGGAGGGTCCCAGTACTTC.

The chain joins TRBV11-2 to TRBJ1-1; 9 bases match TRBD1. V shed 5 bases, J shed 3 bases, and the junction held 10 bases outside the gene matches. This CDR3 region has 16 residues. Looked up from germline, CDR1 is SGHAT and CDR2 is FQNNGV. CDR3 DNA: TGTGCCAGCAGCCTAGGACAGGGGACAACTTACACTGAAGCTTTCTTT. Amino acids: CASSLGQGTTYTEAFF.

The rearrangement uses TRBV7-9 and TRBJ2-2, with D maybe TRBD2 (6 bases). The germline V gene encodes CDR1 SEHNR and CDR2 FQNEAQ (reference sequence). The CDR3 runs to 19 residues. V was cut by 1 base and J by 1 base, with 19 bases left in between. The CDR3 loop is CASSLGYSSASENTGELFF. The CDR3 DNA is TGTGCCAGCAGCTTAGGCTATTCGTCGGCTAGCGAGAACACCGGGGAGCTGTTTTTT.

V gene TRBV6-1 combines with J gene TRBJ2-7; the D call may be TRBD1 or TRBD2 (6 bases each). CDR3 length equals 20 residues. Germline CDR1 is MNHNS and CDR2 is SASEGT. V was shortened by 0 bases and J by 0 bases, with 24 bases between the two germline ends. CDR3 in DNA: TGTGCCAGCAGTGAAGCGCCGGGGACACTGAGGGACGGGAGCTCCTACGAGCAGTACTTC. It translates to CASSEAPGTLRDGSSYEQYF.

This clone has just one count. This sequence joins TRBV9 and TRBJ2-2, with no clear D. CDR1 and CDR2 from the germline V gene are SGDLS and YYNGEE. CDR3 length: 15 amino acids. Deletions cut 0 bases from V and 6 bases from J, with 12 bases between. CDR3 coding DNA: TGTGCCAGCAGCGTAGCTCATGTAGCACCCGGGGAGCTGTTTTTT. Encoded protein: CASSVAHVAPGELFF.

The genes are TRBV11-3 and TRBJ2-1; D not resolved. Trimming cost V 6 bases and J 5 bases, with 8 bases left between them. Germline V gene data show CDR1 as SGHNT and CDR2 as YENEEA. The CDR3 covers 12 residues. CDR3 in DNA: TGTGCCAGCAGTAGACAAGACAATGAGCAGTTCTTC. Translation gives CASSRQDNEQFF.

This clone was seen a single time. The chain couples TRBV4-3 to TRBJ1-1; 9 nucleotides agree with TRBD1. Per germline, CDR1 LGHNA and CDR2 YSLEER. This CDR3 is built from 16 residues. The junction had 7 bases not matched to a gene; V was cut back by 3 bases and J by 2 bases. The CDR3 sequence: CASSHIGTGGNTEAFF. The CDR3 DNA follows: TGCGCCAGCAGCCACATCGGAACAGGGGGCAACACTGAAGCTTTCTTT.

This sequence joins TRBV7-9 and TRBJ2-5, with D unclear. V was trimmed by 6 bases and J by 0 bases, leaving 5 bases between them. CDR1 and CDR2 from the germline V gene are SEHNR and FQNEAQ (reference sequence). CDR3 size: 12 residues. DNA of the CDR3: TGTGCCAGCAGTCAGTACCAAGAGACCCAGTACTTC. Its translation: CASSQYQETQYF. The complete variable domain, with remaining parts taken from reference TRBV7-9 and TRBJ2-5, reads DTGVSQNPRHKITKRGQNVTFRCDPISEHNRLYWYRQTLGQGPEFLTYFQNEAQLEKSRLLSDRFSAERPKGSFSTLEIQRTEQGDSAMYLCASSQYQETQYFGPGTRLLVL.

The chain couples TRBV7-8 to TRBJ2-3, with D possibly matching TRBD2 (6 bases). Germline V gene sequence: CDR1 SGHVS, CDR2 FQNEAQ. The CDR3 has 14 amino acids. Trimming left V 4 bases short and J 6 bases short, with 14 bases between. The CDR3 sequence is CASSSPDSGDTQYF. CDR3 nucleotide sequence: TGTGCCAGCAGCTCGCCGGATAGCGGCGATACGCAGTATTTT.

As regards this clone: Compared with germline, one end of the junction differs, possibly owing to a read error. This chain links TRBV5-1 with TRBJ2-1; D not certain. This CDR3 spans 15 amino acids. Germline loops: CDR1 SGHRS, CDR2 YFSETQ. This chain's CDR3 is CASSLVQWPSVSCVF. The CDR3 nucleotides are TGCGCCAGCAGCTTGGTTCAGTGGCCAAGCGTGAGCTGTGTCTTC.

This clone came up once. This chain connects TRBV5-1 to TRBJ2-2; no definite D call. This CDR3 region has 13 residues. The V end was cut by 4 bases, the J end by 3 bases, with 7 bases between. The germline CDR1 and CDR2 sequences are SGHRS and YFSETQ. As DNA, the CDR3 is TGCGCCAGCAGCCCGATAGACACCGGGGAGCTGTTTTTT. Its protein product is CASSPIDTGELFF.

The chain employs TRBV11-2 and TRBJ1-1; TRBD1 might be the D (6 bases). This CDR3 region has 15 residues. V lost 6 bases and J 7 bases, leaving 21 bases between the germline ends. Germline V gene data show CDR1 as SGHAT and CDR2 as FQNNGV. Here the CDR3 reads CASSAGTSGQYEAFF. DNA for the CDR3: TGTGCCAGCAGTGCCGGGACAAGTGGGCAATATGAAGCTTTCTTT. Full variable domain (remainder filled in from reference TRBV11-2 and TRBJ1-1): EAGVAQSPRYKIIEKRQSVAFWCNPISGHATLYWYQQILGQGPKLLIQFQNNGVVDDSQLPKDRFSAERLKGVDSTLKIQPAKLEDSAVYLCASSAGTSGQYEAFFGQGTRLTVV.

This sequence joins TRBV6-5 and TRBJ1-1; D is possibly TRBD1 (5 bases). CDR3 length equals 13 residues. Germline V gives CDR1 MNHEY, CDR2 SVGAGI. With 8 bases removed from V and 5 bases from J, the gap between germline ends came to 15 bases. The CDR3 sequence: CASLGPLWTEAFF. The CDR3 region has the DNA TGTGCCAGCCTGGGGCCACTTTGGACTGAAGCTTTCTTT.

The V call is TRBV9, the J call TRBJ2-7; 9 bases map to TRBD2. Losses at the gene ends were 3 bases for V and 0 bases for J; bases not matched to a gene: 4. The CDR3 spans 15 residues. The germline V gene has CDR1 SGDLS and CDR2 YYNGEE. CDR3 region: CASSGTSGPSYEQYF. The CDR3 nucleotides read TGTGCCAGCAGCGGAACTAGCGGGCCCTCCTACGAGCAGTACTTC.

This chain connects TRBV7-8 to TRBJ1-5; D perhaps matches TRBD1 (6 bases). The CDR3 extends over 15 amino acids. CDR1 and CDR2 (germline): SGHVS, FQNEAQ. Trimming removed 3 bases from V and 2 bases from J, with 11 bases in between. The CDR3, as DNA: TGTGCCAGCAGCTTGGCAGGGGCTGGCAATCAGCCCCAGCATTTT. Translated, it gives CASSLAGAGNQPQHF.

The chain recombines TRBV18 with TRBJ2-5, with D possibly being TRBD1 or TRBD2 (5 bases each). Trimming took 4 bases from V and 5 from J, leaving 17 bases between them. The germline gives CDR1 KGHSH, CDR2 LQKENI. The CDR3 is 15 amino acids. The CDR3 DNA follows: TGTGCCAGCTCACTAAAATTCGGGGACGGGGAGACCCAGTACTTC. Protein: CASSLKFGDGETQYF.

This rearrangement joins TRBV27 to TRBJ1-2; D gene ambiguous. V gave up 5 bases and J gave up 1 base, with 11 bases separating them. Germline values: CDR1 MNHEY, CDR2 SMNVEV (reference sequence). This CDR3 spans 14 amino acids. CDR3 region: CASSPGTHNYGYTF. DNA for the CDR3: TGTGCCAGCAGTCCTGGAACACATAACTATGGCTACACCTTC.

The chain is built from TRBV13 and TRBJ2-3; perhaps TRBD1 as D (5 bases). CDR1 is PRHDT, CDR2 FYEKMQ, per germline (reference sequence). The V end lost 2 bases, the J end lost 2 bases, and 14 bases lay between the germline ends. CDR3 length: 16 residues. This CDR3 is CASSLRSQGFTDTQYF. The CDR3 DNA is TGTGCCAGCAGCTTACGGTCCCAGGGCTTCACAGATACGCAGTATTTT.

The chain carries TRBV30 and TRBJ2-7; unclear D gene. The CDR3 consists of 11 residues. V was cut by 2 bases and J by 3 bases, with 5 bases left in between. Germline V gene data show CDR1 as GTSNPN and CDR2 as SVGIG (reference sequence). The CDR3 is CAWSSGYEQYF. The DNA for the CDR3 is TGTGCCTGGAGTTCGGGCTACGAGCAGTACTTC.

The J gene is TRBJ2-1, the V gene TRBV7-9; D remains ambiguous. Germline V gene lookup returns CDR1 SEHNR and CDR2 FQNEAQ (reference sequence). This CDR3 spans 14 amino acids. Trimming shortened V by 2 bases and J by 4 bases, and 9 bases separated the two germline ends. The CDR3 sequence is CASSLIAQYNEQFF. The DNA of the CDR3 is TGTGCCAGCAGCTTAATAGCCCAATACAATGAGCAGTTCTTC.

V and J are TRBV6-6 and TRBJ2-2; 10 bases match TRBD1. Trimming removed 6 bases from V and 4 bases from J; junction bases left unmatched: 5. Germline assignment: CDR1 MNHNY and CDR2 SVGAGI (reference sequence). This CDR3 region has 15 residues. As DNA, the CDR3 is TGTGCCAGCAGGGGACAGGGGCGAAGCACCGGGGAGCTGTTTTTT. As protein: CASRGQGRSTGELFF.

The V gene is TRBV2, the J gene TRBJ1-2; TRBD1 aligns across 12 bases. The ends lost 8 bases at V and 4 bases at J; junction bases unmatched: 8. The CDR3 spans 15 residues. Germline V CDR1 and CDR2: SNHLY, FYNNEI. The CDR3 loop is CASRDRGLLVYGYTF. In DNA form, the CDR3 reads TGTGCCAGCCGGGACAGGGGGCTTTTGGTCTATGGCTACACCTTC. The variable domain in full, with the rest retrieved from reference TRBV2 and TRBJ1-2, is EPEVTQTPSHQVTQMGQEVILRCVPISNHLYFYWYRQILGQKVEFLVSFYNNEISEKSEIFDDQFSVERPDGSNFTLKIRSTKLEDSAMYFCASRDRGLLVYGYTFGSGTRLTVV.